The sequence of this T cell receptor beta chain was determined in a study of blood T cell repertoires in COVID-19. Across the whole study: There were acute and convalescent COVID-19 samples, and they came from the United States, Italy and Spain. PBMCs, B-cell-depleted T cells, or T cells were the source of the cDNA or gDNA that made up the material.

In the authors' methods: The assay estimated nucleated cells by amplifying reference gene primers. Clones were sequenced by immunoSEQ multiplex PCR, and TCRdb holds only the in-frame ones, with some missing. V, J and clone size were drawn from that table, and D and trimming were deduced from the DNA. The profile shows some 400,000 clones, 90% of them singletons. This clone was seen a few times. Other DNA sequences within the sample encode an identical CDR3. This CDR3 contains 15 residues. CDR1 is LNHDA, CDR2 SQIVND, per germline (reference sequence). V lost 1 base, J lost 6 bases, and 4 bases stayed unmatched.

The sample taken for sequencing was peripheral blood. This TCR was sampled from a young man with active or convalescent COVID-19. This sequence joins TRBV19 and TRBJ1-5; 9 bases are shared with TRBD1. CDR3 loop: CASSIGRQGGQPQHF. The CDR3 region has the DNA TGTGCCAGTAGTATAGGGCGACAGGGGGGTCAGCCCCAGCATTTT.